This TCR beta chain was identified during a study of response to subunit inactivated influenza vaccine. The study's findings and limits: Each seasonal influenza vaccination, the authors suggested, recruits few new T cells.

TCRdb re-analysed the RT-PCR reads in MiXCR, keeping a single row per CDR3 protein. The data show some 180,000 distinct CDR3 sequences, roughly 8.7% seen once. This clonotype came up many times. As yet, its antigen is unknown. This TCR derives from a man aged 45 to 65 who received an inactivated influenza vaccine. Sequenced material: non-naive T cells sorted from PBMCs, taken on the day of vaccination.

The CDR3 sequence: CASSYSLAGELFF. CDR3 bases: TGTGCCAGCAGTTACTCACTAGCCGGGGAGCTGTTTTTT. V usage is TRBV6-2 or TRBV6-3 and J usage is TRBJ2-2; TRBD2 might be the D (5 bases). Germline V gene data show CDR1 as MNHEY and CDR2 as SVGEGT. Trimming stripped 0 bases from V and 6 bases from J, with 5 bases between. The CDR3 totals 13 residues.